The present entry profiles one TCR beta chain with its context. Its antigen is undetermined. The record originates from a study of blood T cells in healthy people across ages. Findings and caveats of the study: Calculation of diversity from one million T cells yielded estimates considered to be underestimates.

The CDR3 contains 13 residues. Germline V gene sequence: CDR1 SGHTA, CDR2 FQGNSA. For the second PCR, which ran for about 7 to 12 cycles, a sample-barcoded 5' primer and a J-beta primer mix were used. Each CDR3 protein gets one entry after TCRdb re-called the 5' RACE reads with MiXCR. The profile shows around 1,500,000 distinct CDR3 sequences, approximately 28% of them singletons. Sequenced input: blood. The source of this sequence is a woman aged 30 to 39 in good health. The rearrangement joins TRBV7-2 to TRBJ2-4, with TRBD1 as a possible D gene (5 bases). The end of the DNA is better explained by TRBJ2-7, so the J call may be wrong. The CDR3 is CASSLTQDYEQYF. CDR3 bases: TGTGCCAGCAGCTTAACACAGGACTACGAGCAGTACTTC.